This entry lists 8 T cell receptor beta chains sequenced from one sample in a study of blood T cell repertoires in COVID-19. Libraries were prepared by immunoSEQ multiplex PCR; TCRdb keeps only in-frame clonotypes and omits some of them. This table has 130,000 to 150,000 clones, about 84% appearing once. The sample consisted of peripheral blood. These receptor sequences come from a human donor in a cohort sampled during active COVID-19.

This chain connects TRBV3-1 (or the pseudogene TRBV3-2) to TRBJ2-5, with 10 bases identical to TRBD2. Germline V gene sequence: CDR1 LGHDT, CDR2 YNNKEL (reference sequence). The CDR3 is made up of 15 amino acids. The ends lost 3 bases at V and 3 bases at J; junction bases unmatched: 4. CDR3 in amino acids: CASSQSGGAEETQYF. In DNA, the CDR3 is TGTGCCAGCAGCCAGAGCGGGGGGGCCGAAGAGACCCAGTACTTC.

The CDR3: CASRRQGVFEGNQPQHF. The CDR3 DNA reads TGTGCCAGCAGGAGACAGGGAGTCTTCGAGGGCAATCAGCCCCAGCATTTT. The chain combines TRBV9 with TRBJ1-5, with 7 bases fitting TRBD1. Germline CDR1 and CDR2: SGDLS and YYNGEE. V lost 5 bases, J lost 2 bases, and 13 bases stayed unmatched. The CDR3 has 17 residues. The complete variable domain, with remaining parts taken from reference TRBV9 and TRBJ1-5, reads DSGVTQTPKHLITATGQRVTLRCSPRSGDLSVYWYQQSLDQGLQFLIQYYNGEERAKGNILERFSAQQFPDLHSELNLSSLELGDSALYFCASRRQGVFEGNQPQHFGDGTRLSIL.

The chain carries TRBV24-1 and TRBJ2-2; D is unresolved. From germline, CDR1 is KGHDR and CDR2 SFDVKD. V lost 5 bases to trimming and J lost 5 bases, with 14 bases between them. The CDR3 loop spans 15 amino acids. CDR3 nucleotide sequence: TGTGCCACCAGTGGCACAGATAGTATAACCGGGGAGCTGTTTTTT. This codes for CATSGTDSITGELFF.

The CDR3 nucleotides are TGTGCCAGCAGCCAAGAATGGACTACTCGGGGACGGGGCTACACCTTC. Its protein is CASSQEWTTRGRGYTF. The V and J genes are TRBV3-1 (or the pseudogene TRBV3-2) and TRBJ1-2, with a weak D call TRBD1 (5 bases). V was shortened by 0 bases and J by 8 bases, with 19 bases between the two germline ends. Germline V lookup: CDR1 LGHDT, CDR2 YNNKEL (reference sequence). The CDR3 is 16 amino acids.

To note about this clone: This CDR3 is also generated by other DNA sequences in the sample. The chain employs TRBV3-1 (or the pseudogene TRBV3-2) and TRBJ2-5; possible D gene TRBD1, 5 bases. The CDR3 has 15 residues. CDR1 and CDR2 (germline): LGHDT, YNNKEL (reference sequence). The V and J ends lost 0 bases and 1 base respectively, with 9 bases between them. The CDR3 loop reads CASSQDRQLQETQYF. Written as DNA, the CDR3 is TGTGCCAGCAGCCAAGATCGACAGCTCCAAGAGACCCAGTACTTC.

This chain links TRBV7-9 with TRBJ1-1; 11 bases are a match to TRBD1. The CDR3 has 18 amino acids. Per germline, CDR1 SEHNR and CDR2 FQNEAQ (reference sequence). The V and J ends lost 5 bases and 2 bases, in that order; junction bases with no gene match: 13. The CDR3 spells CASSRPRTGGTGNTEAFF. The CDR3, as DNA: TGTGCCAGCAGCAGACCTAGGACAGGGGGCACGGGAAACACTGAAGCTTTCTTT.

V is TRBV6-2 or TRBV6-3 and J is TRBJ1-5; TRBD1 agrees at 8 bases. CDR3 length equals 15 residues. J gave up 7 bases and V 5 bases, and 10 bases lay outside the gene matches. Germline CDR1 is MNHEY and CDR2 is SVGEGT. This CDR3 is CASSLFGQGLQPQHF. The CDR3 DNA is TGTGCCAGCAGTCTGTTCGGACAGGGCCTGCAGCCCCAGCATTTT.

The chain carries TRBV5-4 and TRBJ1-2; D perhaps matches TRBD1 (5 bases). The V gene's germline CDR1 is SGHNT and CDR2 YYREEE (reference sequence). This CDR3 spans 14 amino acids. Trimming stripped 5 bases from V and 5 bases from J, with 16 bases between. The CDR3 is CASRNSLGGYGYTF. CDR3 coding DNA: TGTGCCAGCAGGAACTCGCTCGGGGGATATGGCTACACCTTC.